The 10 T cell receptor beta chains in this list originate from one sample, sequenced in a study of human T cells and chemical hapten exposure. TCRdb reprocessed the RACE reads via MiXCR and lists one record per CDR3 protein. The data show 150,000 to 200,000 distinct CDR3 sequences, more than 25% seen once. Documented time point: pre-sensitization, week 0. Regarding treatment: therapeutic diphenylcyclopropenone sensitization with weekly scalp DPC. The source material was whole blood, sampled in connection with sensitization to the hapten diphenylcyclopropenone (DPC). The receptors shown here come from a woman younger than 45 with alopecia areata. Some clones in this sample may be carry-over from other donors' samples.

The chain is built from TRBV5-1 and TRBJ1-1; 7 nucleotides line up with TRBD1. CDR1 is SGHRS, CDR2 YFSETQ, per germline. Losses at the gene ends were 0 bases for V and 11 bases for J; bases not matched to a gene: 10. The CDR3 is made up of 14 amino acids. The CDR3 here is CASSLGTGSLFAFF. CDR3 bases: TGCGCCAGCAGCTTGGGGACAGGATCCCTGTTCGCTTTCTTT.

This clonotype was counted between two and nine times. The rearrangement links TRBV7-9 to TRBJ2-7; a weak D match, TRBD1 (5 bases). This CDR3 is built from 11 residues. Trimming took off 8 bases at V and 3 bases at J, with 8 bases between the two ends. CDR1 and CDR2 (germline): SEHNR, FQNEAQ (reference sequence). The CDR3 sequence: CASVGDYEQYF. The CDR3, as DNA: TGTGCCAGCGTAGGGGACTACGAGCAGTACTTC.

This clonotype appeared a few times. V and J are TRBV18 and TRBJ2-3, with a possible D match to TRBD2 (6 bases). Trimming cost V 1 base and J 6 bases, with 11 bases left between them. Germline CDR1 and CDR2: KGHSH and LQKENI. This CDR3 has 14 amino acids. The CDR3 region is CASSPLEAGDTQYF. CDR3 bases: TGTGCCAGCTCACCACTGGAGGCGGGGGATACGCAGTATTTT.

This chain links TRBV5-6 with TRBJ1-5; D is undetermined. This CDR3 is built from 14 residues. Germline V lookup: CDR1 SGHDT, CDR2 YYEEEE. The V end was cut by 1 base, the J end by 0 bases, with 5 bases between. CDR3 sequence: CASSLRYSNQPQHF. The CDR3 DNA follows: TGTGCCAGCAGCTTGAGGTATAGCAATCAGCCCCAGCATTTT.

The gene calls are TRBV7-2 and TRBJ2-2; no clear D. The ends were cut back, 0 bases at V and 6 bases at J, with 5 bases in the middle. This CDR3 has 13 amino acids. Germline-derived CDR1 and CDR2 are SGHTA and FQGNSA. The CDR3 spells CASSLAVSGELFF. As DNA, the CDR3 is TGTGCCAGCAGCTTAGCGGTGTCCGGGGAGCTGTTTTTT.

This clonotype was seen a handful of times. V and J are TRBV4-3 and TRBJ1-5; 7 nucleotides agree with TRBD1. This CDR3 comprises 16 residues. Trimming cost V 0 bases and J 4 bases; bases outside gene matches: 6. Looked up from germline, CDR1 is LGHNA and CDR2 is YSLEER. In DNA, the CDR3 is TGCGCCAGCAGCCAAGAGGCCAGGGGGTTGAATCAGCCCCAGCATTTT. The encoded protein is CASSQEARGLNQPQHF.

The table lists this clonotype with a few counts. The gene calls are TRBV4-1 and TRBJ2-5; no reliable D call. Trimming stripped 0 bases from V and 8 bases from J, with 13 bases between. CDR3 size: 14 residues. CDR1 is MGHRA, CDR2 YSYEKL, per germline. The CDR3, as DNA: TGCGCCAGCAGCCAAGAGTCTGTCCGAGCAACCCAGTACTTC. Its protein is CASSQESVRATQYF.

The rearrangement joins TRBV2 to TRBJ2-7; D gene ambiguous. This CDR3 is 14 amino acids long. In germline, CDR1 is SNHLY, CDR2 FYNNEI. The germline V and J ends were trimmed by 7 bases and 1 base, with 14 bases remaining between them. This CDR3 is CASKERVSSYEQYF. The DNA for the CDR3 is TGTGCCAGCAAAGAGAGAGTCAGTTCCTACGAGCAGTACTTC. Drawing the rest from reference TRBV2 and TRBJ2-7, the complete variable domain is EPEVTQTPSHQVTQMGQEVILRCVPISNHLYFYWYRQILGQKVEFLVSFYNNEISEKSEIFDDQFSVERPDGSNFTLKIRSTKLEDSAMYFCASKERVSSYEQYFGPGTRLTVT.

The chain employs TRBV18 and TRBJ2-2; TRBD1 aligns across 7 bases. Germline V gives CDR1 KGHSH, CDR2 LQKENI. V lost 1 base to trimming and J lost 4 bases; unmatched junction nucleotides: 9. This CDR3 comprises 17 residues. The CDR3 sequence is CASSPRTVGQFTGELFF. DNA for the CDR3: TGTGCCAGCTCACCACGAACTGTGGGACAGTTCACCGGGGAGCTGTTTTTT.

This clonotype has ten or more counts. For the CDR3, the DNA is TGCGCCAGCAGCTTGGCTGGGTCCGATGAGCAGTTCTTC. Translation: CASSLAGSDEQFF. The chain combines TRBV5-1 with TRBJ2-1; unclear D gene. V was trimmed by 0 bases and J by 8 bases, leaving 9 bases between them. Germline assignment: CDR1 SGHRS and CDR2 YFSETQ. The CDR3 is 13 amino acids.